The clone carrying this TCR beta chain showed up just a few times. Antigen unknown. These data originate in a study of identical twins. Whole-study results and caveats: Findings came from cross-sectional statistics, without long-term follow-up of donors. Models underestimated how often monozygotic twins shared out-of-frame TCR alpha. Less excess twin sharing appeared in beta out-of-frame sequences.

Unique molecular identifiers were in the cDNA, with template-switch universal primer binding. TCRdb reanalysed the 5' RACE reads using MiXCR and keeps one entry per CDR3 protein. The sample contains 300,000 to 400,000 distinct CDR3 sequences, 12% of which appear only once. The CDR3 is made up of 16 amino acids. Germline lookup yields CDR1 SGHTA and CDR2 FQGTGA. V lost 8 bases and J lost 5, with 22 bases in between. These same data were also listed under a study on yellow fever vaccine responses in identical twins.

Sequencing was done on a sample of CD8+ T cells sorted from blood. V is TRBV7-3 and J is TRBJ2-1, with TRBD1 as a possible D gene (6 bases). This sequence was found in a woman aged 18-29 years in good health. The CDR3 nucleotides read TGTGCCAGCTCCAAGGGGGTGGGAGTGGATCACAATGAGCAGTTCTTC. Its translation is CASSKGVGVDHNEQFF.